A single sample is the source of the 13 T cell receptor beta chains below, sequenced in a study of human T cells and chemical hapten exposure (dated by TCRdb to the early 2020s). Library generation was performed with RACE. Reads for this sample came from a NextSeq 500. TCRdb reanalyzed the raw reads on its own, using fastp at Q25 for trimming and MiXCR for clone calling, and kept in-frame beta chains. CDR3 protein duplicates are merged, each entry listing the most common genes and DNA. This sample comprises 300,000 to 400,000 distinct CDR3 sequences, about 7% of them detected only once. Of the sample, 7.5% to 8.5% is held by the ten largest clones. In light of the paper, this sample's time point label describes: patch test 1, 2 weeks after DPC sensitization. The sample's treatment or condition label, in plain terms: therapeutic diphenylcyclopropenone sensitization with weekly scalp DPC. The specimen was whole blood, collected in connection with sensitization to the hapten diphenylcyclopropenone (DPC). These receptors all stem from a woman between 18 and 30 years old with alopecia areata. Some clones in this sample may be carry-over from other donors' samples.

Only a few counts were recorded for this clonotype. The genes are TRBV10-3 and TRBJ2-2; maybe TRBD1 (5 bases). The V and J ends lost 4 bases and 4 bases respectively, with 10 bases between them. This CDR3 comprises 14 residues. CDR1 ENHRY and CDR2 SYGVKD come from the germline V gene. In DNA form, the CDR3 reads TGTGCCATCAGTGGTATGACAGCCACCGGGGAGCTGTTTTTT. It codes for CAISGMTATGELFF.

There are many counts of this clonotype. This sequence joins TRBV6-2 or TRBV6-3 and TRBJ1-5, with D perhaps matching TRBD1 (6 bases). Trimming removed 8 bases from V and 5 bases from J, with 13 bases in between. The CDR3 loop spans 13 amino acids. CDR1 and CDR2 (germline): MNHEY, SVGEGT. The CDR3: CASGTQRDQPQHF. CDR3 nucleotide sequence: TGTGCCAGCGGGACACAAAGGGATCAGCCCCAGCATTTT.

The chain has TRBV18 and TRBJ2-1; D is possibly TRBD2 (7 bases). The V gene lost 3 bases and the J gene lost 8 bases, with 23 bases spanning the gap. Germline V gene lookup returns CDR1 KGHSH and CDR2 LQKENI. CDR3 length: 17 amino acids. This chain's CDR3 is CASSPPRMGGPLDEQFF. The CDR3 DNA follows: TGTGCCAGCTCACCTCCTCGTATGGGGGGGCCCCTGGATGAGCAGTTCTTC.

This rearrangement joins TRBV5-4 to TRBJ1-4; TRBD1 is a possible D gene (5 bases). The germline V and J ends were trimmed by 0 bases and 0 bases, with 18 bases remaining between them. CDR1 is SGHNT, CDR2 YYREEE, per germline (reference sequence). The length of the CDR3 is 19 residues. CDR3 residues: CASSLVGLSSTPTNEKLFF. The CDR3 coding sequence is TGTGCCAGCAGCTTGGTGGGGCTGTCCTCAACCCCAACTAATGAAAAACTGTTTTTT. The full variable domain, completed using reference TRBV5-4 and TRBJ1-4, is ETGVTQSPTHLIKTRGQQVTLRCSSQSGHNTVSWYQQALGQGPQFIFQYYREEENGRGNFPPRFSGLQFPNYSSELNVNALELDDSALYLCASSLVGLSSTPTNEKLFFGSGTQLSVL.

The chain links TRBV28 to TRBJ1-1; possibly TRBD1 for D (5 bases). Germline V gene sequence: CDR1 MDHEN, CDR2 SYDVKM. The length of the CDR3 is 17 residues. V lost 4 bases, J lost 1 base, and 19 bases lay in between. The CDR3 here is CASSSGTDLIKNTEAFF. The CDR3 DNA reads as TGTGCCAGCAGTTCCGGGACGGACCTGATCAAGAACACTGAAGCTTTCTTT.

This clonotype turned up a few times. V usage is TRBV5-1 and J usage is TRBJ2-4; tentatively, D is TRBD1 or TRBD2 (5 bases each). The CDR3 consists of 15 residues. V was clipped by 2 bases and J by 5 bases, with 14 bases between them. Germline V gene lookup returns CDR1 SGHRS and CDR2 YFSETQ. The CDR3 sequence is CASSFYGTQENIQYF. Here the CDR3 DNA reads TGCGCCAGCAGCTTCTACGGGACCCAAGAAAACATTCAGTACTTC.

This clonotype was counted only a few times. This chain uses TRBV2 with TRBJ1-4; no definite D call. The germline CDR1 and CDR2 sequences are SNHLY and FYNNEI. The length of the CDR3 is 15 residues. V was cut by 5 bases and J by 2 bases, with 12 bases left in between. The CDR3: CASSNGQSTNEKLFF. The CDR3 nucleotides are TGTGCCAGCAGTAACGGGCAGTCTACTAATGAAAAACTGTTTTTT. Supplemented by reference TRBV2 and TRBJ1-4, the full variable domain reads EPEVTQTPSHQVTQMGQEVILRCVPISNHLYFYWYRQILGQKVEFLVSFYNNEISEKSEIFDDQFSVERPDGSNFTLKIRSTKLEDSAMYFCASSNGQSTNEKLFFGSGTQLSVL.

The gene calls are TRBV6-5 and TRBJ2-1, with 10 nucleotides matching TRBD2. The germline V gene has CDR1 MNHEY and CDR2 SVGAGI. Losses at the gene ends were 0 bases for V and 4 bases for J; bases not matched to a gene: 3. CDR3 length: 16 residues. CDR3 in amino acids: CASSYSSGGVYNEQFF. CDR3 coding DNA: TGTGCCAGCAGTTACTCAAGCGGGGGGGTATACAATGAGCAGTTCTTC.

The genes are TRBV9 and TRBJ1-1; 7 bases align to TRBD1. The CDR3 runs to 15 residues. Germline loops: CDR1 SGDLS, CDR2 YYNGEE. The V gene end was trimmed by 4 bases and the J gene end by 2 bases; junction bases not matched to a gene: 8. The CDR3 sequence is CASSQWGQPNTEAFF. The CDR3 DNA reads as TGTGCCAGCAGCCAATGGGGACAGCCAAACACTGAAGCTTTCTTT.

The chain has TRBV3-1 and TRBJ2-5; TRBD2 aligns across 12 bases. The J segment lost 6 bases and the V segment lost 5 bases, leaving 7 bases of the junction unmatched. The CDR3 extends over 15 amino acids. The germline CDR1 and CDR2 sequences are LGHDT and YNNKEL (reference sequence). The CDR3, as DNA: TGTGCCAGCAGCGAAACTAGCGGGGGGTTTAAGACCCAGTACTTC. It codes for CASSETSGGFKTQYF.

This clonotype was seen only a few times. The chain joins TRBV2 to TRBJ1-6; 9 bases are a match to TRBD1. The V gene's germline CDR1 is SNHLY and CDR2 FYNNEI. The J segment lost 0 bases and the V segment lost 6 bases, leaving 15 bases of the junction unmatched. This CDR3 spans 20 amino acids. The CDR3 protein is CASSGTRDRDPSSYNSPLHF. The CDR3 bases are TGTGCCAGCAGCGGAACCCGGGACAGGGATCCAAGCTCCTATAATTCACCCCTCCACTTT.

This clonotype has just a few counts. V usage is TRBV11-2 and J usage is TRBJ1-5, with D possibly being TRBD1 (6 bases). Germline V CDR1 and CDR2: SGHAT, FQNNGV. This CDR3 has 16 amino acids. V was trimmed by 5 bases and J by 0 bases, leaving 14 bases between them. CDR3 DNA: TGTGCCAGCAGCCAAGAAGGGGGAAGTAGCAATCAGCCCCAGCATTTT. It translates to CASSQEGGSSNQPQHF.

This clonotype was found a few times. The V gene is TRBV20-1, the J gene TRBJ2-5, with a tentative D call TRBD2 (6 bases). CDR3 length: 14 residues. V gave up 5 bases and J gave up 5 bases, with 18 bases separating them. The germline CDR1 and CDR2 sequences are DFQATT and SNEGSKA (reference sequence). The CDR3 region has the DNA TGCAGTGCTGTACCTGGGACTGGTCAGGAGACCCAGTACTTC. This encodes CSAVPGTGQETQYF.